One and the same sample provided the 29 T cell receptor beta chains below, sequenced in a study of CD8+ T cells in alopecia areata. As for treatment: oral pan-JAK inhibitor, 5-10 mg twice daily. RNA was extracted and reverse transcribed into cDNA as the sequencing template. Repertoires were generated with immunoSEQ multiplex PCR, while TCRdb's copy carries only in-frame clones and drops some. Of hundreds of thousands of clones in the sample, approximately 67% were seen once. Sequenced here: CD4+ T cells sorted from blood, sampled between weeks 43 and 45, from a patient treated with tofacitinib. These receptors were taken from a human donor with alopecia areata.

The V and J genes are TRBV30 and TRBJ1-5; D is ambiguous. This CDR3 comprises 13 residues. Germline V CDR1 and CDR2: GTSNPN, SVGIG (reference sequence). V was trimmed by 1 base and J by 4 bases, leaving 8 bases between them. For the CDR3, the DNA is TGTGCCTGGAGTGGATCCAAAAATCAGCCCCAGCATTTT. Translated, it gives CAWSGSKNQPQHF.

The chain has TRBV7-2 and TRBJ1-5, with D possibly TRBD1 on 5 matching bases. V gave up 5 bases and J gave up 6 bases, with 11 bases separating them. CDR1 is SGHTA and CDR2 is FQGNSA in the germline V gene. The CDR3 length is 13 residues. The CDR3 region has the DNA TGTGCCAGCAGCGACCGTAGGGGTCAGCCCCAGCATTTT. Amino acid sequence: CASSDRRGQPQHF. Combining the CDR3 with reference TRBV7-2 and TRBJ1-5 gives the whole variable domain GAGVSQSPSNKVTEKGKDVELRCDPISGHTALYWYRQSLGQGLEFLIYFQGNSAPDKSGLPSDRFSAERTGGSVSTLTIQRTQQEDSAVYLCASSDRRGQPQHFGDGTRLSIL.

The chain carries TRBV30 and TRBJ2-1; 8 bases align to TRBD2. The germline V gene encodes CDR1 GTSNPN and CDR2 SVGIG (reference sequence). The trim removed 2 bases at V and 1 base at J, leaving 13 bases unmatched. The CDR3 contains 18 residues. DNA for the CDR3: TGTGCCTGGAGTATAAACTCCGGGACTAGGTCGTCCTACAATGAGCAGTTCTTC. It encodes CAWSINSGTRSSYNEQFF.

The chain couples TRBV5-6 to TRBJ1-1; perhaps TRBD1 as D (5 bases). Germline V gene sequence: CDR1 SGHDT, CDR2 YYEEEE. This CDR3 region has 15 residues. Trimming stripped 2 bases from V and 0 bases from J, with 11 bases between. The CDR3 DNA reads TGTGCCAGCAGCTTACCAGGGACGGTGAACACTGAAGCTTTCTTT. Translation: CASSLPGTVNTEAFF.

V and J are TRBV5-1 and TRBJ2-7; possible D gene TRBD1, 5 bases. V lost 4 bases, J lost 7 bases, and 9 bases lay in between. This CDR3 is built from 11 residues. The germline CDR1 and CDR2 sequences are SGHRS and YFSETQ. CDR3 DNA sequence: TGCGCCAGCAGCCTGAACAGGGAGCAGTACTTC. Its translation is CASSLNREQYF.

The CDR3 protein is CSAAMTGTYNEQFF. CDR3 sequence (DNA): TGCAGCGCTGCGATGACAGGGACCTACAATGAGCAGTTCTTC. This chain uses TRBV29-1 with TRBJ2-1; 7 bases map to TRBD1. V dropped 7 bases and J dropped 2; count of bases not matched to a gene: 8. Looked up from germline, CDR1 is SQVTM and CDR2 is ANQGSEA. This CDR3 is 14 amino acids long.

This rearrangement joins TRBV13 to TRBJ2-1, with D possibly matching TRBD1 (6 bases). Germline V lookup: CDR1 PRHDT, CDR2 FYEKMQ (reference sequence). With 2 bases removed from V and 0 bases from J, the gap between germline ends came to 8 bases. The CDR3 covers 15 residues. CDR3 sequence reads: CASSLRRGSYNEQFF. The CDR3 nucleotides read TGTGCCAGCAGCTTACGCAGGGGCTCCTACAATGAGCAGTTCTTC.

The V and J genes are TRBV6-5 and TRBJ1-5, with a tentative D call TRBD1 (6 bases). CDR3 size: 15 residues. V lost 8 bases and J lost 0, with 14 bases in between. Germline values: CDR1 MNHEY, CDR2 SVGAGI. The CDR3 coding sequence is TGTGCCAGCGGAAGCCCAGGGGTTAGCAATCAGCCCCAGCATTTT. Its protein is CASGSPGVSNQPQHF.

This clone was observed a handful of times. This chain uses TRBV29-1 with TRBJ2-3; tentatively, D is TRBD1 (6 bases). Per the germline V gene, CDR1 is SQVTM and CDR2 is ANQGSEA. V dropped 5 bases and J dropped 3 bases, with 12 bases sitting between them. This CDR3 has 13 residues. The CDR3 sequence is CSVTGRITDTQYF. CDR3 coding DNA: TGCAGCGTTACAGGGCGGATAACAGATACGCAGTATTTT.

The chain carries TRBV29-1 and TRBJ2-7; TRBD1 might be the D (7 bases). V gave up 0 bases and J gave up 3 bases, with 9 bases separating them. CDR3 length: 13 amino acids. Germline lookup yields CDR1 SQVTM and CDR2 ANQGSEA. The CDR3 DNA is TGCAGCGTTGAAGACAGGGGGGACTACGAGCAGTACTTC. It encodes CSVEDRGDYEQYF.

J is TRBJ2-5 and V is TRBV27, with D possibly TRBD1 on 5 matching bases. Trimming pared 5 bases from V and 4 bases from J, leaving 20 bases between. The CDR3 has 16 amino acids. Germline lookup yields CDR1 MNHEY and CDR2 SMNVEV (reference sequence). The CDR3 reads CASSRLARARRETQYF. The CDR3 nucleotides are TGTGCCAGCAGTCGCCTGGCCAGGGCGCGGCGAGAGACCCAGTACTTC.

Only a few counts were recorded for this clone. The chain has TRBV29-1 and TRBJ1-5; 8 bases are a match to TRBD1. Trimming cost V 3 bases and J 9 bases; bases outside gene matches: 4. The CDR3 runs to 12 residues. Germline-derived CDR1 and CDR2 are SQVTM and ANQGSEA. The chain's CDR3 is CSVDGQGGPQHF. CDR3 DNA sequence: TGCAGCGTTGATGGACAGGGCGGGCCCCAGCATTTT.

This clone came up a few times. In DNA form, the CDR3 reads TGCAGCGTCCAAAGACTAGCGGAGAAAAACATTCAGTACTTC. It codes for CSVQRLAEKNIQYF. The V gene is TRBV29-1, the J gene TRBJ2-4; TRBD2 aligns across 9 bases. Germline values: CDR1 SQVTM, CDR2 ANQGSEA. The CDR3 is 14 residues long. V dropped 6 bases and J dropped 4; count of bases not matched to a gene: 7.

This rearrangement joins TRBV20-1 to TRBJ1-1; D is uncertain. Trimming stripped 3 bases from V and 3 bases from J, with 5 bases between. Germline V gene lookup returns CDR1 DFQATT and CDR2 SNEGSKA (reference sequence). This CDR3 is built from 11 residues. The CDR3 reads CSASWDTEAFF. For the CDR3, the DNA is TGCAGTGCTAGTTGGGACACTGAAGCTTTCTTT.

CDR3 sequence reads: CASEPDRGTYEQYF. Here the CDR3 DNA reads TGTGCTAGTGAACCGGACAGGGGTACCTACGAGCAGTACTTC. The chain combines TRBV12-5 with TRBJ2-7; 9 bases line up with TRBD1. Germline V gene data show CDR1 as LGHNT and CDR2 as FRNRAP. The CDR3 is 14 residues long. The V segment lost 7 bases and the J segment 2 bases; nucleotides outside the gene matches: 6.

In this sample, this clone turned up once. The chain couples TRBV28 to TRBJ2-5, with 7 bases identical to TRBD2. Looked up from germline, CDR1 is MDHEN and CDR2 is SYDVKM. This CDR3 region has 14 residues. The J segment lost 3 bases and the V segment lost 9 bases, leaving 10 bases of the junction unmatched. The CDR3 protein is CASSWSGAEETQYF. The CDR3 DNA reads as TGTGCCAGTTCTTGGAGCGGGGCAGAAGAGACCCAGTACTTC.

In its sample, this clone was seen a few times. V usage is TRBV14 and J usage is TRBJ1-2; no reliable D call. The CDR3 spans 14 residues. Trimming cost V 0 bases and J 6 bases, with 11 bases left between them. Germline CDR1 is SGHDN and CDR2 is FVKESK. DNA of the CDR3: TGTGCCAGCAGCCAAGAGTGGGGATGGGATGGCTACACCTTC. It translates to CASSQEWGWDGYTF.

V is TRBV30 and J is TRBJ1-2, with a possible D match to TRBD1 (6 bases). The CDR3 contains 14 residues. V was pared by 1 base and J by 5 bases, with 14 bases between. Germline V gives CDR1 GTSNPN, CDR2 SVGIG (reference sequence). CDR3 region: CAWSGLGGPYGYTF. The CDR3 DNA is TGTGCCTGGAGTGGCCTCGGGGGCCCATATGGCTACACCTTC.

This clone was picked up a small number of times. The CDR3 is CASSLVLGQGDNEQFF. The CDR3 coding sequence is TGTGCCAGCAGCTTAGTGTTGGGACAGGGAGACAATGAGCAGTTCTTC. J is TRBJ2-1 and V is TRBV11-2, with 9 bases aligning to TRBD1. Germline trimming cut 1 base from V and 5 bases from J; bases unmatched to any gene: 6. The V gene's germline CDR1 is SGHAT and CDR2 FQNNGV. The CDR3 spans 16 residues.

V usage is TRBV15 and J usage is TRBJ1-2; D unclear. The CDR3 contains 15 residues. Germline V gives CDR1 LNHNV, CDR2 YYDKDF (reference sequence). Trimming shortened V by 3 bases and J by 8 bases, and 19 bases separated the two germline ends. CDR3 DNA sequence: TGTGCCACCAGCAGTAACAAGGCCCACTTAGGCGGCTACACCTTC. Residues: CATSSNKAHLGGYTF. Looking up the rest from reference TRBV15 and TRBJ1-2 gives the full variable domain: DAMVIQNPRYQVTQFGKPVTLSCSQTLNHNVMYWYQQKSSQAPKLLFHYYDKDFNNEADTPDNFQSRRPNTSFCFLDIRSPGLGDTAMYLCATSSNKAHLGGYTFGSGTRLTVV.

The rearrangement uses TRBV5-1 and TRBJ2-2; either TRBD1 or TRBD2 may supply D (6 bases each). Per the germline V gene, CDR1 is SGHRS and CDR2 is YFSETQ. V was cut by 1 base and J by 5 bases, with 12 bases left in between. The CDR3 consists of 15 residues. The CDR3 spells CASSLSGAGTGELFF. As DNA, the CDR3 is TGCGCCAGCAGCTTGTCGGGGGCCGGTACCGGGGAGCTGTTTTTT. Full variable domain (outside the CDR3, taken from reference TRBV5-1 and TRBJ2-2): KAGVTQTPRYLIKTRGQQVTLSCSPISGHRSVSWYQQTPGQGLQFLFEYFSETQRNKGNFPGRFSGRQFSNSRSEMNVSTLELGDSALYLCASSLSGAGTGELFFGEGSRLTVL.

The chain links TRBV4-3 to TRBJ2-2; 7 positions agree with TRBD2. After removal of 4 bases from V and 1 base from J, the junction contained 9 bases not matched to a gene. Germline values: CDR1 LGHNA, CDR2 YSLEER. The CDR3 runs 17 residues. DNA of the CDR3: TGCGCCAGCAGCCCCTGGGGAGGGCAAAAGAACACCGGGGAGCTGTTTTTT. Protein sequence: CASSPWGGQKNTGELFF.

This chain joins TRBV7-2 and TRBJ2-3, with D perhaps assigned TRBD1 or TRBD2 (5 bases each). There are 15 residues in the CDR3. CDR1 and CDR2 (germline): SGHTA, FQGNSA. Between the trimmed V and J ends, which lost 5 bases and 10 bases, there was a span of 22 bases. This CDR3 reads CASSVPGQGRRAQYF. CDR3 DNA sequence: TGTGCCAGCAGCGTTCCGGGGCAGGGCCGGCGGGCGCAGTATTTT.

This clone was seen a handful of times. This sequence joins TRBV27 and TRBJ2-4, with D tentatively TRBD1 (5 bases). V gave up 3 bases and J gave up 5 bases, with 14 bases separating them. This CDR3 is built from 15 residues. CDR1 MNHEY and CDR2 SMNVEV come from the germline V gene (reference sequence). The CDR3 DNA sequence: TGTGCCAGCAGTTTTCTTGGGGCTACTGAAAACATTCAGTACTTC. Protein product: CASSFLGATENIQYF.

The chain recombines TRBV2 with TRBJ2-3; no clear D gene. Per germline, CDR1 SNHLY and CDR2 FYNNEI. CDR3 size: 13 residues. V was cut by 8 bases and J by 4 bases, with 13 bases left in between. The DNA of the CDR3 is TGTGCCAGCGGATGGGTCCGGGCAGATACGCAGTATTTT. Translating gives CASGWVRADTQYF.

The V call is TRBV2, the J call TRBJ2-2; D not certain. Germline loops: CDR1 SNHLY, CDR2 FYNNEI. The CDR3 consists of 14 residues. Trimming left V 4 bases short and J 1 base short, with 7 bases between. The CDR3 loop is CASSVSENTGELFF. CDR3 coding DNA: TGTGCCAGCAGTGTGTCGGAGAACACCGGGGAGCTGTTTTTT. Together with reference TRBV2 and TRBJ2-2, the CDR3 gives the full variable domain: EPEVTQTPSHQVTQMGQEVILRCVPISNHLYFYWYRQILGQKVEFLVSFYNNEISEKSEIFDDQFSVERPDGSNFTLKIRSTKLEDSAMYFCASSVSENTGELFFGEGSRLTVL.

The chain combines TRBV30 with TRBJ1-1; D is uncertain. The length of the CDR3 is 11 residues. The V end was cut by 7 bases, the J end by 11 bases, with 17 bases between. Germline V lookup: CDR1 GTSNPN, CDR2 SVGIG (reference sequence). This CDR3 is CASQLIPFAFF. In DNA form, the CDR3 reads TGTGCCTCACAATTGATCCCCTTCGCTTTCTTT. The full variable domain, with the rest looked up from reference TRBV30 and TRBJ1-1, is SQTIHQWPATLVQPVGSPLSLECTVEGTSNPNLYWYRQAAGRGLQLLFYSVGIGQISSEVPQNLSASRPQDRQFILSSKKLLLSDSGFYLCASQLIPFAFFGQGTRLTVV.

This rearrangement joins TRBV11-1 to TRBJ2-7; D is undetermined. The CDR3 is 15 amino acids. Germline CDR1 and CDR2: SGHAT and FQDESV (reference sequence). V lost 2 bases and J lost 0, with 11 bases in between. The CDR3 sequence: CASSLRPPLSYEQYF. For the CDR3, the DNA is TGTGCCAGCAGCTTACGGCCTCCACTCTCCTACGAGCAGTACTTC.

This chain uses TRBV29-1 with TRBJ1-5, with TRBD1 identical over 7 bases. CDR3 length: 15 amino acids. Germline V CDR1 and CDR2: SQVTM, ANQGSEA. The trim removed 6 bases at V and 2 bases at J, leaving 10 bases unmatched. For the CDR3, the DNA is TGCAGCGTCCTGACAGGGAATGTAGGCAATCAGCCCCAGCATTTT. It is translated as CSVLTGNVGNQPQHF.